This T cell receptor (beta chain) derives from a study of cytomegalovirus exposure and HLA in healthy donors. The wider study: The approximately 710 first-cohort repertoires and the 110 or so validation repertoires shared the same platform, a later analysis reported.

Points from the study as a whole: Later, an analysis found that TCR clusters from the first cohort tended to co-occur in the 110 or so validation repertoires. Researchers catalogued 160 or so TCR beta chains as cytomegalovirus-associated.

Worth noting for this clone: The antigen is undetermined.

TCRdb's copy holds only in-frame clones and misses some; the assay was immunoSEQ multiplex PCR. The sample lists more than 250,000 clones, 70% to 90% seen once, with around 0.8% in the top ten. Between the trimmed V and J ends, which lost 0 bases and 3 bases, there was a span of 9 bases. This CDR3 has 14 amino acids. Germline CDR1 SGHNT, CDR2 YYREEE (reference sequence). Source material: PBMCs. This sequence was found in a woman under 30 in good health and CMV-seronegative. The gene calls are TRBV5-4 and TRBJ2-5, with D perhaps TRBD1 (5 bases). The CDR3 DNA is TGTGCCAGCAGCTTGGTTGGGGCCGAAGAGACCCAGTACTTC. Protein: CASSLVGAEETQYF.